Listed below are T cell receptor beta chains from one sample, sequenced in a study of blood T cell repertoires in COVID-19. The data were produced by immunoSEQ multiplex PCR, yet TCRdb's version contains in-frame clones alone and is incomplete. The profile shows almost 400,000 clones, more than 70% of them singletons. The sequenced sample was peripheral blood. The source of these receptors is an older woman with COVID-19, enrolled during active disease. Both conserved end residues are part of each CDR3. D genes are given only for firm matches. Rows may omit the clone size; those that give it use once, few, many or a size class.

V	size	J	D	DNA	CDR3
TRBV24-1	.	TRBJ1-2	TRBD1	TGTGCCACCAGTGATTTTGGACAGGATGGCTACACCTTC	CATSDFGQDGYTF
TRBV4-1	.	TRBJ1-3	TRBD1	TGCGCCAGCAGCCGATGGGGACAGGGCTCTGGAAACACCATATATTTT	CASSRWGQGSGNTIYF
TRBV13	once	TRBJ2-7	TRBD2	TGTGCCAGCAGCTTATGGGCGGGCGGGGGATCCTACGAGCAGTACTTC	CASSLWAGGGSYEQYF
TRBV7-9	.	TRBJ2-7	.	TGTGCCAGCAGCTTAGCAGCTCCGGGGGAGGTTTACGAGCAGTACTTC	CASSLAAPGEVYEQYF
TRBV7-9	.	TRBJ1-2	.	TGTGCCAGCGAGGGCAGGGAGGACTCTGTGGTTTTC	CASEGREDSVVF
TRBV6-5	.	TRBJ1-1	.	TGTGCCAGCAGGAAACAGGTGACGAACACTGAAGCTTTCTTT	CASRKQVTNTEAFF
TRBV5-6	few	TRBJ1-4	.	TGTGCCAGCAGCTCATCAACACGCGACAGTGCAACTAATGAAAAACTGTTTTTT	CASSSSTRDSATNEKLFF
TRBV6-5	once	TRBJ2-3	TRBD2	TGTGCCATCAAGCGGGGGCCGGGGACAGATACGCAGTATTTT	CAIKRGPGTDTQYF
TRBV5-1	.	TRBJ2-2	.	TGCGCCAGCAGCTTGAGCAAGGGGCCTCCGAACACCGGGGAGCTGTTTTTT	CASSLSKGPPNTGELFF
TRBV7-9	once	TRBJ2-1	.	TGTGCCAGCAGCTTAGGCCGGGACATAGAAGAGCAGTTCTTC	CASSLGRDIEEQFF
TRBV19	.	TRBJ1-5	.	TGTGCCAGTAGTAAAGCCCCACCCGAGGGTCGCCAGCCCCAGCATTTT	CASSKAPPEGRQPQHF
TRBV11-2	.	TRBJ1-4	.	TGTGCCAGCAGCCGCGCGGGGGGAGCAACTAATGAAAAACTGTTTTTT	CASSRAGGATNEKLFF
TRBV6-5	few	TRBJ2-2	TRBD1	TGTGCCAGCCACAGGGGATCGACCGGGGAGCTGTTTTTT	CASHRGSTGELFF
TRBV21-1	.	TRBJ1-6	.	TGTGCCAGCAGCACCTTTTTACAGGGGGCCTCGACACCCCTCCACTTT	CASSTFLQGASTPLHF
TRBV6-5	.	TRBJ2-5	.	TGTGCCAGCAGTTACTCGGCGGGGCATGGGACCCAGTACTTC	CASSYSAGHGTQYF
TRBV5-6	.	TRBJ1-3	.	TGTGCCAGCAGCCCGGGGACTTCTGGAAACACCATATATTTT	CASSPGTSGNTIYF
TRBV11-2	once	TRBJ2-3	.	TGTGCCAGCAGCTTAGATCGCGGGGATACGCAGTATTTT	CASSLDRGDTQYF
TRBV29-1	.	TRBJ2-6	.	TGCAGCGTTTCGGTCCACTCTGGGGCCAACGTCCTGACTTTC	CSVSVHSGANVLTF
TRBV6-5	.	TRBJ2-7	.	TGTGCCAGCAGTTACCGGCGGCAGGGTGTAGGCGAGCAGTACTTC	CASSYRRQGVGEQYF
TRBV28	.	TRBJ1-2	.	TGTGCCAGCAAAAAGGGGGGGTCCCGCCTACAGGGCTACACCTTC	CASKKGGSRLQGYTF
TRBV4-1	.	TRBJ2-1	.	TGCGCCAGCAGCCTAGGATCACAGGGAGTTCCCTACAATGAGCAGTTCTTC	CASSLGSQGVPYNEQFF
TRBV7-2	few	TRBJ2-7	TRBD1	TGTGCCAGCAGCTTGGGGCCAGGGGGAAACGAGCAGTACTTC	CASSLGPGGNEQYF
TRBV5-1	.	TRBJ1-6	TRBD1	TGCGCCAGCAGCTTGGCGGGACAGGCCTTCGGGTCACCCCTCCACTTT	CASSLAGQAFGSPLHF
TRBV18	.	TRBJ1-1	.	TGTGCCAGCTCACCACGGGAGGGGAACACTGAAGCTTTCTTT	CASSPREGNTEAFF
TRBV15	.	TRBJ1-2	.	TGTGCCACCAGCAGAGATTTGCCAGATCATGGCTACACCTTC	CATSRDLPDHGYTF
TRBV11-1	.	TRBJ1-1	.	TGTGCCAGCAGCTTAGGGACAAACACTGAAGCTTTCTTT	CASSLGTNTEAFF
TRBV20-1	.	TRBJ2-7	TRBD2	TGCAGTGCTAGTGGGCACGGGGGGGGCTCCTACGAGCAGTACTTC	CSASGHGGGSYEQYF
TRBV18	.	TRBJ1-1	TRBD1	TGTGCCAGCTCACCACCGGTAAGACAGGGGACCACTGAAGCTTTCTTT	CASSPPVRQGTTEAFF
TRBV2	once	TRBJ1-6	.	TGTGCCAGCTGCAGCTCCTATAATTCACCCCTCCACTTT	CASCSSYNSPLHF
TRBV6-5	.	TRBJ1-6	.	TGTGCCAGCAGTTACCTCTCCGACAGAAATTCACCCCTCCACTTT	CASSYLSDRNSPLHF
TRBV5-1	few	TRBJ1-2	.	TGCGCCAGCAGCTTGGAGGGGGTCACTGGCTACACCTTC	CASSLEGVTGYTF
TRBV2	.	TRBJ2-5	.	TGTGCCAGCACTTCGGAGGGGGGGCGGGAGACCCAGTACTTC	CASTSEGGRETQYF
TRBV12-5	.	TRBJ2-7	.	TGTGCTAGTGGCCTAACCTACGAGCAGTACTTC	CASGLTYEQYF
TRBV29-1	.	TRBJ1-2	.	TGCAGCGTTGACTACAGGGAAAACTATGGCTACACCTTC	CSVDYRENYGYTF
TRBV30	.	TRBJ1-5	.	TGTGCCTGGAGTGCCGGGACATTGGGTCAGCCCCAGCATTTT	CAWSAGTLGQPQHF
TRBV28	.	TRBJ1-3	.	TGTGCCAGCAGTTTATGGCGTCCAGGAGGTGACGGTGGAAACACCATATATTTT	CASSLWRPGGDGGNTIYF
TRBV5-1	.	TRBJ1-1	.	TGCGCCAGCAGCCTGGGACAACTCACTGAAGCTTTCTTT	CASSLGQLTEAFF
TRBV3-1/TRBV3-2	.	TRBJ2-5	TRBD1	TGTGCCAGCAGCCAAGGTAGCTTCGGACAGGGGCAAGAGACCCAGTACTTC	CASSQGSFGQGQETQYF
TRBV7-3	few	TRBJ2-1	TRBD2	TGTGCCAGCAGCTCCAAGGGACTAGCGGGGGGATATGAGCAGTTCTTC	CASSSKGLAGGYEQFF
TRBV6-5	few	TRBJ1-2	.	TGTGCCAGCAGTTTACTATTCGGGGATAACTATGGCTACACCTTC	CASSLLFGDNYGYTF
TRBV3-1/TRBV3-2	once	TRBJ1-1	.	TGTGCCAGCAGCCAAGATCGGATTGGCAGGATGAACACTGAAGCTTTCTTT	CASSQDRIGRMNTEAFF
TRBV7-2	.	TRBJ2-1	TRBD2	TGTGCCAGCAGCCTAGCGGGAGCTAGCGCAGAGCAGTTCTTC	CASSLAGASAEQFF
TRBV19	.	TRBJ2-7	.	TGTGCCAGTAGTACCGCCGGACAGCCTTCCTACGAGCAGTACTTC	CASSTAGQPSYEQYF
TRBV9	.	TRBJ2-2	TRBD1	TGTGCCAGCAGCGGGGGACAGGGACTCACCGGGGAGCTGTTTTTT	CASSGGQGLTGELFF
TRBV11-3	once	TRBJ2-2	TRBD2	TGTGCCAGCAGCTCCCGCGGGGGGCTTAACACCGGGGAGCTGTTTTTT	CASSSRGGLNTGELFF
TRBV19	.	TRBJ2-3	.	TGTGCCAGTAAGGAGGGCGGAAGGGTCGCAGATACGCAGTATTTT	CASKEGGRVADTQYF
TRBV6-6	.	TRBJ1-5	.	TGTGCCAGCAGCGAAGGGTCGGTCGGGGATCAGCCCCAGCATTTT	CASSEGSVGDQPQHF
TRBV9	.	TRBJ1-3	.	TGTGCCAGCCAGGGGACAAGCTCTGGAAACACCATATATTTT	CASQGTSSGNTIYF
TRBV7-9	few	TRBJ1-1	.	TGTGCCAGCAAACTTTACGGTACTGAAGCTTTCTTT	CASKLYGTEAFF
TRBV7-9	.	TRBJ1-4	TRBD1	TGTGCCAGCAGCCCGGGACAGGCAATTATTGAAAAACTGTTTTTT	CASSPGQAIIEKLFF
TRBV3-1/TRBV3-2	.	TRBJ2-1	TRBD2	TGTGCCAGCAGCGATTTAGCGGGGCCTGAGGTCTTC	CASSDLAGPEVF
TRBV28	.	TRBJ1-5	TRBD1	TGTGCCAGCAGTTACAGGGGGTGGAATCAGCCCCAGCATTTT	CASSYRGWNQPQHF
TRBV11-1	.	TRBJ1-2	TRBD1	TGTGCCAGCAGCGGACAGGGGACCAGCGACTATGGCTACACCTTC	CASSGQGTSDYGYTF
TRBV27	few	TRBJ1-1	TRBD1	TGTGCCAGCAGTTTCACGTGGGACAGGGATGAAGGAGCTTTCTTT	CASSFTWDRDEGAFF
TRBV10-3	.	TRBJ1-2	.	TGTGCCATCACCCAGCTAGCTAACTATGGCTACACCTTC	CAITQLANYGYTF
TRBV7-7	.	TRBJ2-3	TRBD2	TGTGCTAGCAGTCGACTAGCGGGGGGATCAGATACGCAGTATTTT	CASSRLAGGSDTQYF
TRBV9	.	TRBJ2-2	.	TGTGCCAGCAGCGCGAGAGGGGGTTTAGACACCGGGGAGCTGTTTTTT	CASSARGGLDTGELFF